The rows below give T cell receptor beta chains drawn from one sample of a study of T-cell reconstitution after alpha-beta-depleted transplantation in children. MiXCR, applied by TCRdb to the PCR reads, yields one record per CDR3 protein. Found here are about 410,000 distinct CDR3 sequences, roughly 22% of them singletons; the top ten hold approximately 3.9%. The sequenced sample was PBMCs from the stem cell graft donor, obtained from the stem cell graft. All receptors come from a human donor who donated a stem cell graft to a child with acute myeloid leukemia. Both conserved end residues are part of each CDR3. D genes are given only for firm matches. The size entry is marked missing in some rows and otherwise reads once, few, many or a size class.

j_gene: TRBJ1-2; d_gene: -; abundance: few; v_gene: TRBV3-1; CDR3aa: CASSLWGEDYGYTF; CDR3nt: TGTGCCAGCAGCCTCTGGGGAGAAGATTATGGCTACACCTTC
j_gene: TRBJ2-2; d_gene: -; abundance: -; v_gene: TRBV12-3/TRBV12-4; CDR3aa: CASSISRPRTGELFF; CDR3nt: TGTGCCAGCAGTATAAGCAGACCCAGGACCGGGGAGCTGTTTTTT
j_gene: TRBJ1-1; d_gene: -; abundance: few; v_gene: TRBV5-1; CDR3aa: CASSLVDRNTEAFF; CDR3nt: TGCGCCAGCAGCTTGGTCGACAGGAACACTGAAGCTTTCTTT
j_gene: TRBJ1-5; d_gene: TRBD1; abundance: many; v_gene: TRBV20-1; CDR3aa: CSAYPDRAGNQLQHF; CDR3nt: TGCAGTGCTTACCCGGACAGGGCAGGCAATCAGCTCCAGCATTTT
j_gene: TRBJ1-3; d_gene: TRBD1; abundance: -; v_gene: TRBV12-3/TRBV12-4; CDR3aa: CASSFSGGADTIYF; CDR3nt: TGTGCCAGCAGTTTTTCAGGGGGCGCCGACACCATATATTTT
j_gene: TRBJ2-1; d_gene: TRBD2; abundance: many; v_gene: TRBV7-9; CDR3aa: CASSLGLAGGAYNEQFF; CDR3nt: TGTGCCAGCAGCTTAGGGCTAGCGGGAGGAGCCTACAATGAGCAGTTCTTC
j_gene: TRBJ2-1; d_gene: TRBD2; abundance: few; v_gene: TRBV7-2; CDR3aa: CASSLSRDGRALGNEQFF; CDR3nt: TGTGCCAGCAGCTTAAGTAGGGACGGGAGGGCCCTCGGCAATGAGCAGTTCTTC
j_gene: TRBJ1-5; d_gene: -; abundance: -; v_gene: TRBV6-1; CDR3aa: CASSEWVQDQPQHF; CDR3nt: TGTGCCAGCAGTGAATGGGTACAAGATCAGCCCCAGCATTTT
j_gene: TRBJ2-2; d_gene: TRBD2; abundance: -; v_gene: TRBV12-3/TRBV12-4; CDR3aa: CASSSSGPTGELFF; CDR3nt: TGTGCCAGCAGTTCTAGCGGCCCCACCGGGGAGCTGTTTTTT
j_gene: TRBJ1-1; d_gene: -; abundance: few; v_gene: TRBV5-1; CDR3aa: CASQGDTEAFF; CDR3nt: TGCGCCAGCCAGGGTGACACTGAAGCTTTCTTT
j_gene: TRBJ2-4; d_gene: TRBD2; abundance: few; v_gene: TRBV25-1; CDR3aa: CASSELKGTSGKNIQYF; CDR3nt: TGTGCCAGCAGTGAATTAAAGGGGACTAGCGGAAAAAACATTCAGTACTTC
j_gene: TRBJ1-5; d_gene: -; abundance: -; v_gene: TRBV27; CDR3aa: CASGTSRILQPQHF; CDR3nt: TGTGCCAGCGGAACTTCGAGGATTTTACAGCCCCAGCATTTT
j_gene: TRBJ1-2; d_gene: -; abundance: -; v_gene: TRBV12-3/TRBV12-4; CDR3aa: CASSHDSLYGYTF; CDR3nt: TGTGCCAGCAGTCACGACAGTCTCTATGGCTACACCTTC
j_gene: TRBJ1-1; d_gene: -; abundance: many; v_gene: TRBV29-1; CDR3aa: CSVDADPTEAFF; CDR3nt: TGCAGCGTTGACGCGGACCCCACTGAAGCTTTCTTT
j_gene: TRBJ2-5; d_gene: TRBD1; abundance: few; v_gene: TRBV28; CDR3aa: CASSYPGTGGETQYF; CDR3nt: TGTGCCAGCAGCTACCCTGGGACAGGAGGAGAGACCCAGTACTTC
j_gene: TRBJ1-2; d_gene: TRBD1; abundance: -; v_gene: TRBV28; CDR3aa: CASTGTGYGYTF; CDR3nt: TGTGCCAGCACCGGGACAGGCTATGGCTACACCTTC
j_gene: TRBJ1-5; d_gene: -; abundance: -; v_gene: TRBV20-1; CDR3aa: CSARDFGDQPQHF; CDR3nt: TGCAGTGCTAGAGATTTTGGGGATCAGCCCCAGCATTTT
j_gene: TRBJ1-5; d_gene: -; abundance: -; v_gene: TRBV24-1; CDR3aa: CATSGRGQYQPQHF; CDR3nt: TGTGCCACCAGTGGCAGGGGTCAATATCAGCCCCAGCATTTT
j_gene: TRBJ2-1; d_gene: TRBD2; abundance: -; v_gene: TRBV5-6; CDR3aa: CASLGSREGVNNEQFF; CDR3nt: TGTGCCAGCCTCGGTTCGCGGGAGGGCGTTAACAATGAGCAGTTCTTC
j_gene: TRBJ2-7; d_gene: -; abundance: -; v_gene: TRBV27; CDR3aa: CASSTSTGLGYEQYF; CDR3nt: TGTGCCAGCAGTACGTCAACAGGGTTAGGGTACGAGCAGTACTTC
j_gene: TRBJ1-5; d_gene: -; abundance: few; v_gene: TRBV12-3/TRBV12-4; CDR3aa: CASRRDSREPQHF; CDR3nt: TGTGCCAGCAGACGGGACTCTCGGGAGCCCCAGCATTTT
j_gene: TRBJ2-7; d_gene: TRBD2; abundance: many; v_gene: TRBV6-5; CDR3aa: CASSNGLAGNEQYF; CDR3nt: TGTGCCAGCAGTAACGGACTAGCGGGAAATGAGCAGTACTTC
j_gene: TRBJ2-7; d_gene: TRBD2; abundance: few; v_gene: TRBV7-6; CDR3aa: CASSLEPAGEYYEQYF; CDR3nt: TGTGCCAGCAGCTTAGAGCCAGCGGGAGAGTACTACGAGCAGTACTTC
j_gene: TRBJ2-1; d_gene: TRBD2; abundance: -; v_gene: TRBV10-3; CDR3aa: CAIRLAGGYNEQFF; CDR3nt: TGTGCCATCAGATTAGCGGGAGGGTACAATGAGCAGTTCTTC
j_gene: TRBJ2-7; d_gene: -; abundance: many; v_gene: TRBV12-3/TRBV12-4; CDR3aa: CASSFGELYEQYF; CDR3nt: TGTGCCAGCAGTTTTGGGGAGCTCTACGAGCAGTACTTC
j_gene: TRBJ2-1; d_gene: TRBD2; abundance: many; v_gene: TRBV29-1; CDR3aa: CSVELAGGTDNEQFF; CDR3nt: TGCAGCGTTGAATTAGCGGGAGGAACAGACAATGAGCAGTTCTTC
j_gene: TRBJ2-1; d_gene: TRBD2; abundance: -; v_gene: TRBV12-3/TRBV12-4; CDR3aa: CASSSSGLQTGQFF; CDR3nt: TGTGCCAGCAGTTCTAGCGGGCTTCAAACGGGGCAGTTCTTC
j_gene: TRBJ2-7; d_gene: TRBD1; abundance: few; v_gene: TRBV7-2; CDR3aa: CASSLGGDRARYF; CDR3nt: TGTGCCAGCAGCTTAGGGGGAGACAGGGCAAGGTACTTC
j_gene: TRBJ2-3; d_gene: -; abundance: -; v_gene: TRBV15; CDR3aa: CATSRDQAADTQYF; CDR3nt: TGTGCCACCAGCAGAGATCAAGCCGCAGATACGCAGTATTTT
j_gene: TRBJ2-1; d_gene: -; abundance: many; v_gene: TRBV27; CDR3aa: CASSLTDWDEQFF; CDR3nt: TGTGCCAGCAGTTTAACCGACTGGGATGAGCAGTTCTTC
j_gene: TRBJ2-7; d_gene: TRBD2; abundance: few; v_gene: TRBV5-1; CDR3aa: CASQWTSGKGEQYF; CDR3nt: TGCGCCAGCCAATGGACTAGCGGGAAGGGGGAGCAGTACTTC
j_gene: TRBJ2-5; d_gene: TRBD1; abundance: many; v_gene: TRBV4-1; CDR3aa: CASSTGVQETQYF; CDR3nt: TGCGCCAGCAGCACAGGGGTACAAGAGACCCAGTACTTC
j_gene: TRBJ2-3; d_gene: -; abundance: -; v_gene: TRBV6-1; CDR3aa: CASSEYPGSDTQYF; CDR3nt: TGTGCCAGCAGTGAATACCCGGGGTCAGATACGCAGTATTTT